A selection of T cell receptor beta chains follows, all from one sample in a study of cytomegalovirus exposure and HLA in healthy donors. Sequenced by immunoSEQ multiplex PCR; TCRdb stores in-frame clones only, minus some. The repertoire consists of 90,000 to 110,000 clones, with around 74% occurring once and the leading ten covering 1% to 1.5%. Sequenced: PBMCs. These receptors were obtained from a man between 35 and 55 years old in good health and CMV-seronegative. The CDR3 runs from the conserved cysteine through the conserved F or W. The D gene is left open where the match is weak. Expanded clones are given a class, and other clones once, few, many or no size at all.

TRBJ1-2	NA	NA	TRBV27	TGTGCCAGCAGCCGGACCGGGATGGCCTATGGCTACACCTTC	CASSRTGMAYGYTF
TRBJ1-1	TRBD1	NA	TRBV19	TGTGCCAGTAGTAAGAGGGGGCGCGGGGTGTTGAACACTGAAGCTTTCTTT	CASSKRGRGVLNTEAFF
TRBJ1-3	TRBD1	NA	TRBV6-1	TGTGCCAGCAGTAAAGGACAGGGGGCGAGAGGAAACACCATATATTTT	CASSKGQGARGNTIYF
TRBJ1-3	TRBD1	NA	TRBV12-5	TGTGCTAGTGGTTACGGGGGACAGCAAGACACCATATATTTT	CASGYGGQQDTIYF
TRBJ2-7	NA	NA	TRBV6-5	TGTGCCAGCAGTTACATCGGGAGCTCCTACGAGCAGTACTTC	CASSYIGSSYEQYF
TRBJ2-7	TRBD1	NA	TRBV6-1	TGTGCAACACTGGGGGACAGGGCTTACGAGCAGTACTTC	CATLGDRAYEQYF
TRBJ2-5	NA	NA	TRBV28	TGTGCCAGCAGTCCTTCGGACTACCAAGAGACCCAGTACTTC	CASSPSDYQETQYF
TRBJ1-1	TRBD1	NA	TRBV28	TGTGCCAGCAGAATACAGGGGGAGATCACTGAAGCTTTCTTT	CASRIQGEITEAFF
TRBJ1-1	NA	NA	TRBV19	TGTGCCAGTAATCCGGGGAACACTGAAGCTTTCTTT	CASNPGNTEAFF
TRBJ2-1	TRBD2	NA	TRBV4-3	TGCGCCAGCAGCCAAGATTTTGGAAGACTAGCGGGGGACCACAATGAGCAGTTCTTC	CASSQDFGRLAGDHNEQFF
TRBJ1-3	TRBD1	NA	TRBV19	TGTGCCAGTAGACCGAAAGGGACAGTCCTATCGTCTGGAAACACCATATATTTT	CASRPKGTVLSSGNTIYF
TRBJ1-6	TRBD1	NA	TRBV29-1	TGCAGCGTCCGACAGGGTAGGGATAATTCACCCCTCCACTTT	CSVRQGRDNSPLHF
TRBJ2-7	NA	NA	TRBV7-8	TGTGCCAGCAGCTTATATCGGGACGAGCAGTACTTC	CASSLYRDEQYF
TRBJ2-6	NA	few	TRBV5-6	TGTGCCAGCAGCTTAGGCTTTATACGGAGCTCTGGGGCCAACGTCCTGACTTTC	CASSLGFIRSSGANVLTF
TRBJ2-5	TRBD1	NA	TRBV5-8	TGTGCCAGCAGCATCGGGACAGGGGGCAAGGGGACCCAGTACTTC	CASSIGTGGKGTQYF
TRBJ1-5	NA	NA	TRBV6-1	TGTGCCAGCAGTGACTTGGGTCGGGGTCAGCCCCAGCATTTT	CASSDLGRGQPQHF
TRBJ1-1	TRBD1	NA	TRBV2	TGTGCCAGCAGTAATCCGGGACAGAGGAACACTGAAGCTTTCTTT	CASSNPGQRNTEAFF
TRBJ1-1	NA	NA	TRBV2	TGTGCCAGCAGTCCAGGACAGTTCACTGAAGCTTTCTTT	CASSPGQFTEAFF
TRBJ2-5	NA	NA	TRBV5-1	TGCGCCAGCAGCATCAGGGATCAAGAGACCCAGTACTTC	CASSIRDQETQYF
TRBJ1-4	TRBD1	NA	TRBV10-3	TGTGCCGCCGGGACAGGGGGCGCGAATGAAAAACTGTTTTTT	CAAGTGGANEKLFF
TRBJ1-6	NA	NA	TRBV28	TGTGCCAGCCGCCGGGACACCAGTAATTCACCCCTCCACTTT	CASRRDTSNSPLHF
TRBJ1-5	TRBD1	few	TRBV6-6	TGTGCCAGCAGTTACGGTCCGGGACAGAAATATCAGCCCCAGCATTTT	CASSYGPGQKYQPQHF
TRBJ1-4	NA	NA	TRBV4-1	TGCGCCAGCAGCCAAGATCGGGCAACTAATGAAAAACTGTTTTTT	CASSQDRATNEKLFF
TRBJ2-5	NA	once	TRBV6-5	TGTGCCAGCAGTTACATTAGCGGACAAGAGACCCAGTACTTC	CASSYISGQETQYF
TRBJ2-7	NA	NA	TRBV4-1	TGCGCCAGCAGCCAGGAGCGGTTCCCCTACGAGCAGTACTTC	CASSQERFPYEQYF
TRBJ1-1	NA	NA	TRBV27	TGTGCCAGCAGTTTACTTGGGACACTAGTCACTGAAGCTTTCTTT	CASSLLGTLVTEAFF
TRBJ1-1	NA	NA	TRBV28	TGTGCCAGCACCCCTACTTGGTGGGGAGGGATAGAAGCTTTCTTT	CASTPTWWGGIEAFF
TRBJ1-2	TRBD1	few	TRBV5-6	TGTGCCAGCAGCTCATTGGGACAGGGTCACTATGGCTACACCTTC	CASSSLGQGHYGYTF
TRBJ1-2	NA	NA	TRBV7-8	TGTGCCAGCACCCTCCTATTAGGGGCAGGCTATGGCTACACCTTC	CASTLLLGAGYGYTF
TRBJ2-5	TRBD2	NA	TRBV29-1	TGCAGCGTTGTACACGGGGGGGCTCGGGAGACCCAGTACTTC	CSVVHGGARETQYF
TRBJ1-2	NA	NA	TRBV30	TGTGCCTGGGGGTATTGGGGGGAAGGCTACACCTTC	CAWGYWGEGYTF
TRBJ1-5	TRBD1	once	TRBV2	TGTGCCAGCCTCTCCCGACAGGGTAATCAGCCCCAGCATTTT	CASLSRQGNQPQHF
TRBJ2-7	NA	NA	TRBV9	TGTGCCAGCAGCGCCCTCGGGACACAAGTCTACGAGCAGTACTTC	CASSALGTQVYEQYF
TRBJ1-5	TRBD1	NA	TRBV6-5	TGTGCCAGCAGACGGACAGGGATAAATCAGCCCCAGCATTTT	CASRRTGINQPQHF
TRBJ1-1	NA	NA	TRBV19	TGTGCCAGTAATAGCCCAGACCTACTTGAAGCTTTCTTT	CASNSPDLLEAFF
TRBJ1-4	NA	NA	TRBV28	TGTGCCAGCAGTGTACCGGGACATAATGAAAAACTGTTTTTT	CASSVPGHNEKLFF
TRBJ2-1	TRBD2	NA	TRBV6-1	TGTGCCAGCAGCCCCCCTAGCGGACGGTACAATGAGCAGTTCTTC	CASSPPSGRYNEQFF
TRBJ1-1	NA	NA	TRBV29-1	TGCAGCGTTGATGGCAGGGACATGTACACTGAAGCTTTCTTT	CSVDGRDMYTEAFF
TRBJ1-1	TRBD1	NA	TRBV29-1	TGCAGCTCCCCCGGGACAGGGGGCTTGGCTGAAGCTTTCTTT	CSSPGTGGLAEAFF
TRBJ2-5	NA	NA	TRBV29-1	TGCAGCGTTGAAGATGGTCTAGAAGAGACCCAGTACTTC	CSVEDGLEETQYF
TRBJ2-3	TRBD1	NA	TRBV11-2	TGTGCCAGCAGCTTAACCCAAGGGGGCGCAGATACGCAGTATTTT	CASSLTQGGADTQYF
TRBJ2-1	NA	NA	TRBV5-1	TGCGCCAGCAGTAGACAGGACTCCTACAATGAGCAGTTCTTC	CASSRQDSYNEQFF
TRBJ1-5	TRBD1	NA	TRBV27	TGTGCCAGCAGCCCCCTGGACAGGGGGAGCAATCAGCCCCAGCATTTT	CASSPLDRGSNQPQHF
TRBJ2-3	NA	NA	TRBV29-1	TGCAGCGTTGAAGGTCGGGGAAGCACAGATACGCAGTATTTT	CSVEGRGSTDTQYF
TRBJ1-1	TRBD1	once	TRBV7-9	TGTGCCAGCAGTTCGTTGGGCCCAGGGGGCCTAAGGACTGAAGCTTTCTTT	CASSSLGPGGLRTEAFF
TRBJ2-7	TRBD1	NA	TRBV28	TGTGCCAGCAGTTTACCCAGGGGGCACTCCTACGAGCAGTACTTC	CASSLPRGHSYEQYF
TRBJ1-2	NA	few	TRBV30	TGTGCCGGAGACCCGGGACTCCTAGCTAACTATGGCTACACCTTC	CAGDPGLLANYGYTF
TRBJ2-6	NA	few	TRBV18	TGTGCCAGCTCACCCCCGTCGGCGGGGTCTGGGGCCAACGTCCTGACTTTC	CASSPPSAGSGANVLTF
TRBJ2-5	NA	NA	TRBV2	TGTGCCAGCAGATTCTCGGACAGCCAAGAGACCCAGTACTTC	CASRFSDSQETQYF
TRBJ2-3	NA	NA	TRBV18	TGTGCCAGCTCACCACCGACGGGGAGCACAGATACGCAGTATTTT	CASSPPTGSTDTQYF
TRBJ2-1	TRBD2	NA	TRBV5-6	TGTGCCAGCAGCTTGGGGACTAGAGTTAACTACAATGAGCAGTTCTTC	CASSLGTRVNYNEQFF
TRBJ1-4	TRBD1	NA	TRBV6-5	TGTGCCAGCGGGGGACAGGGGGCTAATGAAAAACTGTTTTTT	CASGGQGANEKLFF
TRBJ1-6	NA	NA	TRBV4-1	TGCGCCAGCAGCCAAGCTCCTGTCAATTCACCCCTCCACTTT	CASSQAPVNSPLHF
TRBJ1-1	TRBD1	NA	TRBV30	TGTGCCTGGAGGGGGGGACAGGGGATAATGAACACTGAAGCTTTCTTT	CAWRGGQGIMNTEAFF
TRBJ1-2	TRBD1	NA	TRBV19	TGTGCCGGTAGCCCAATGACAGGGAACTATGGCTACACCTTC	CAGSPMTGNYGYTF
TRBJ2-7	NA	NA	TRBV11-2	TGTGCCCTCCGGGGGTACAGGACCTACGAGCAGTACTTC	CALRGYRTYEQYF
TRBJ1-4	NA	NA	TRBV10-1	TGCGCCAGCAGTGAGCTCTCGGGGGCTAATGAAAAACTGTTTTTT	CASSELSGANEKLFF
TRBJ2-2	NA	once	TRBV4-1	TGCGCCAGCAGCCAAGAAGATTTTAGTCTGAACACCGGGGAGCTGTTTTTT	CASSQEDFSLNTGELFF
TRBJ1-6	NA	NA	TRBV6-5	TGTGCCAGCAGTTACAGATCCGGCAGGGCCGATTCACCCCTCCACTTT	CASSYRSGRADSPLHF
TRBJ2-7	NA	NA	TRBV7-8	TGTGCCAGCAGCGACGGACAGAAGAACTCCTACGAGCAGTACTTC	CASSDGQKNSYEQYF